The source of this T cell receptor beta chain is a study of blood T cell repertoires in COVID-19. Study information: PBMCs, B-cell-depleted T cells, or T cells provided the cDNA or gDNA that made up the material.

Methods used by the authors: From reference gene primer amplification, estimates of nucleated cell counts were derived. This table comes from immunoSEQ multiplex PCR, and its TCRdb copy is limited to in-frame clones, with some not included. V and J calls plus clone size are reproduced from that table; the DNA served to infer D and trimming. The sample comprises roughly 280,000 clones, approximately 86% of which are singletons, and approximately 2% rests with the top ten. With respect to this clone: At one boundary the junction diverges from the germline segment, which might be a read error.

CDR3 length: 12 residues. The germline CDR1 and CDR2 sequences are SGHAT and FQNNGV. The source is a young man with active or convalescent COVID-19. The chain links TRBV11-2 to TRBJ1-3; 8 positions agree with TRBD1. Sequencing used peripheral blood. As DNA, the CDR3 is TGCCAGGGACAGGTACGAGGAAACACCATATATTTT. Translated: CQGQVRGNTIYF.